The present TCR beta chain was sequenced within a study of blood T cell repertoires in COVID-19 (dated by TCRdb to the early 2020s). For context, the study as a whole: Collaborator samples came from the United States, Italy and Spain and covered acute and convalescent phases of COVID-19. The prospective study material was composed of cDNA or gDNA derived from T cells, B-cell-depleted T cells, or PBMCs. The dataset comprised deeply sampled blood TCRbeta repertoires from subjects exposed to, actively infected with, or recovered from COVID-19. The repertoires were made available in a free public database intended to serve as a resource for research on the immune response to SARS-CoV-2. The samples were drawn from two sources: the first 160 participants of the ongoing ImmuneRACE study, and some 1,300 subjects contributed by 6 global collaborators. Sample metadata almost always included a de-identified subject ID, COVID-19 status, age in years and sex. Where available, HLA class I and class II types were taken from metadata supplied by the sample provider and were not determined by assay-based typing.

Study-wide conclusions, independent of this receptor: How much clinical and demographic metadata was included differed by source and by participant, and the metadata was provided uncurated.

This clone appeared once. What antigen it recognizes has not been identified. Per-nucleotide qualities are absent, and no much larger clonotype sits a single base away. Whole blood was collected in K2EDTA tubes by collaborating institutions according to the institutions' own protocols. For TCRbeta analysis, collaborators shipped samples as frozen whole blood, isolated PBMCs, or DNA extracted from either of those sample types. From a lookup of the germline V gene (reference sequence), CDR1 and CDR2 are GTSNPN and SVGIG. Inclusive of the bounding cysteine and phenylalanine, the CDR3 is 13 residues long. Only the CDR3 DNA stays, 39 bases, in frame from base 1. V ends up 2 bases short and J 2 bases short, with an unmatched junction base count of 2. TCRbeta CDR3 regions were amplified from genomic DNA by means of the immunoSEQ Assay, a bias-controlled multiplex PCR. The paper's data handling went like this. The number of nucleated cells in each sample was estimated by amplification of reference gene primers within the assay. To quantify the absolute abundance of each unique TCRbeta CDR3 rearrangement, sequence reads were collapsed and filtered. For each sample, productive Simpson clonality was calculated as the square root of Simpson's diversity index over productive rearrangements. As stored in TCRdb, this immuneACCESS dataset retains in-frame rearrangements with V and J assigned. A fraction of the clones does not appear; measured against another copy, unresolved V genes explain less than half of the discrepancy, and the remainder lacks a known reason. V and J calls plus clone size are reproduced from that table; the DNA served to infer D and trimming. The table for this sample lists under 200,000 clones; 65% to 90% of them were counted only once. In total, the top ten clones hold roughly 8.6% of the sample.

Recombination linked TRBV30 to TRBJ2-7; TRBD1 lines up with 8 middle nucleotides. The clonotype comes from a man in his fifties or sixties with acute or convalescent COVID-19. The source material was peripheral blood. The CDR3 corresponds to CAWSSGGPYEQYF. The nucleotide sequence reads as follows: TGTGCCTGGAGTTCAGGGGGCCCCTACGAGCAGTACTTC.